This T cell receptor (beta chain) was recorded in a study of human thymus T cells. General study points: Related research reported highly overlapping thymic repertoires among unrelated individuals. Apparent bias marked the V and J gene usage of thymic and blood repertoires.

Thymic material originated from resections removed in the course of corrective heart surgery. Having surgery to correct congenital heart defects, healthy Finnish infants acted as the donors. A note on this clone: What it binds is not known.

The germline CDR1 and CDR2 sequences are SGHRS and YFSETQ. The CDR3 has 14 residues. Trimming stripped 4 bases from V and 7 bases from J, with 15 bases between. Produced via immunoSEQ multiplex PCR; TCRdb's table is partial and in-frame only. This table has tens of thousands of clones, 95% appearing once. The receptor's source is a girl under two years old with a congenital heart defect but otherwise immunologically healthy. The sequenced material came from thymus tissue. The J gene is TRBJ2-1, the V gene TRBV5-1; possibly TRBD1 or TRBD2 for D (6 bases each). The CDR3 DNA sequence: TGCGCCAGCAGCCACATCGTAGGGGGGAATGAGCAGTTCTTC. This translates into CASSHIVGGNEQFF.